A single T cell receptor (beta chain) is shown here with its context. Its target is unknown. V lost 10 bases, J lost 6 bases, and 15 bases lay in between. From germline, CDR1 is MNHNS and CDR2 SASEGT. The CDR3 covers 13 residues. The sample belongs to a study of cytomegalovirus exposure and HLA in healthy donors. The PCR contained 60 Vbeta and 13 Jbeta primers. Methods used by the authors: In a later analysis, the count reached 75 million to 90 million unique TCR beta chains, with roughly 12 million shared. The table came from immunoSEQ multiplex PCR; TCRdb's copy has only in-frame clones and leaves some out. The DNA was the basis for D and trimming; V, J and clone size are from that table. The sample records approximately 130,000 clones, 85% to 90% being singletons. Study conclusions and caveats: Differences between HLA loci emerged in a later analysis of TCR association rates, with DRB1 most and HLA-C fewest. There were 160 or so TCR beta chains listed as cytomegalovirus-associated.

The TCR originated in a woman aged 30 to 39 in good health and CMV-seropositive. The sequenced sample was PBMCs. The chain carries TRBV6-1 and TRBJ1-4; a weak D match, TRBD1 (5 bases). CDR3 amino acids: CATDGGLDEKLFF. The CDR3 DNA reads TGTGCCACCGACGGGGGACTTGATGAAAAACTGTTTTTT.